This TCR beta chain was obtained from a study of T cell changes during pregnancy in multiple sclerosis. Germline V gene data show CDR1 as MNHNS and CDR2 as SASEGT. The ends lost 3 bases at V and 0 bases at J; junction bases unmatched: 2. The CDR3 covers 15 residues. Clones were read by immunoSEQ multiplex PCR, and TCRdb kept only the in-frame ones, dropping some. Of fewer than 110,000 clones detected, roughly 90% appear once; the ten largest clones hold around 0.8%. The TCR sequence derives from a female donor in good health, enrolled as a control in a pregnancy study. The specimen was peripheral blood, collected in the third trimester of pregnancy. The chain is built from TRBV6-1 and TRBJ1-3, with TRBD1 identical over 7 bases. CDR3 protein: CASSDTGVSGNTIYF. In nucleotides, the CDR3 is TGTGCCAGCAGTGACACAGGGGTCTCTGGAAACACCATATATTTT.